The next 27 T cell receptor beta chains were all read from a single sample in a study of cytomegalovirus exposure and HLA in healthy donors. Primers: 60 Vbeta forward and 13 Jbeta reverse. The table came from immunoSEQ multiplex PCR; TCRdb's copy has only in-frame clones and leaves some out. The data hold some 180,000 clones, with just over 75% observed a single time. Source material: PBMCs. The receptors were sampled from a man aged 25 to 45 in good health and CMV-seronegative.

This sequence joins TRBV10-3 and TRBJ2-1; no reliable D call. Trimming took 0 bases from V and 9 from J, leaving 12 bases between them. Germline assignment: CDR1 ENHRY and CDR2 SYGVKD. This CDR3 has 14 residues. The CDR3 here is CAISESRLSPEQFF. The DNA of the CDR3 is TGTGCCATCAGTGAGTCTAGACTCTCACCTGAGCAGTTCTTC.

The chain joins TRBV6-1 to TRBJ2-7; D might be TRBD2 (6 bases). From germline, CDR1 is MNHNS and CDR2 SASEGT. The CDR3 is made up of 14 amino acids. V lost 7 bases, J lost 5 bases, and 18 bases lay in between. CDR3 protein: CASKWGEPWDEQYF. In DNA form, the CDR3 reads TGTGCCAGCAAGTGGGGGGAACCCTGGGACGAGCAGTACTTC.

The gene calls are TRBV28 and TRBJ1-2; a weak D match, TRBD1 (5 bases). This CDR3 comprises 13 residues. CDR1 MDHEN and CDR2 SYDVKM come from the germline V gene. V was pared by 6 bases and J by 4 bases, with 12 bases between. The CDR3 nucleotides are TGTGCCAGCAGACCAGGGTCAGGCTATGGCTACACCTTC. Its protein is CASRPGSGYGYTF.

The chain couples TRBV11-2 to TRBJ2-2; a weak D match, TRBD1 (5 bases). In germline, CDR1 is SGHAT, CDR2 FQNNGV. The V gene lost 5 bases and the J gene lost 1 base, with 17 bases spanning the gap. CDR3 size: 17 residues. This CDR3 reads CASSATPGLGNTGELFF. For the CDR3, the DNA is TGTGCCAGCAGCGCAACACCAGGGTTAGGGAACACCGGGGAGCTGTTTTTT.

The chain couples TRBV28 to TRBJ2-2; 9 nucleotides match TRBD1. Unmatched junction bases numbered 4, after V lost 4 bases and J lost 4 bases. Per the germline V gene, CDR1 is MDHEN and CDR2 is SYDVKM. The CDR3 extends over 15 amino acids. As DNA, the CDR3 is TGTGCCAGCAGTTCACAGGGGGCGGGCACCGGGGAGCTGTTTTTT. Its protein is CASSSQGAGTGELFF.

The chain joins TRBV5-5 to TRBJ1-1; D gene ambiguous. The CDR3 loop spans 16 amino acids. Germline V CDR1 and CDR2: SGHKS, YYEKEE (reference sequence). The germline V and J ends were trimmed by 0 bases and 0 bases, with 12 bases remaining between them. In DNA, the CDR3 is TGTGCCAGCAGCTTGGCGAGTACAGCCATGAACACTGAAGCTTTCTTT. Translation gives CASSLASTAMNTEAFF.

This rearrangement joins TRBV6-1 to TRBJ2-7; maybe TRBD1 (6 bases). The germline V and J ends were trimmed by 2 bases and 2 bases, with 10 bases remaining between them. The CDR3 is 14 residues long. Germline loops: CDR1 MNHNS, CDR2 SASEGT. In DNA form, the CDR3 reads TGTGCCAGCAGTGAACTGGGGGCTACCTACGAGCAGTACTTC. Protein: CASSELGATYEQYF.

This clone was seen once. The sample holds other DNA sequences that translate to the same CDR3. The V gene is TRBV5-1, the J gene TRBJ2-7; D perhaps matches TRBD2 (5 bases). The CDR3 totals 14 residues. Per the germline V gene, CDR1 is SGHRS and CDR2 is YFSETQ. The V gene lost 1 base and the J gene lost 3 bases, with 11 bases spanning the gap. The CDR3 nucleotides read TGCGCCAGCAGCTTGAGGGCGGGCCTCTACGAGCAGTACTTC. This codes for CASSLRAGLYEQYF.

This chain joins TRBV28 and TRBJ2-5, with 9 bases aligning to TRBD1. Germline values: CDR1 MDHEN, CDR2 SYDVKM. This CDR3 is 14 amino acids long. The J segment lost 5 bases and the V segment lost 7 bases, leaving 8 bases of the junction unmatched. CDR3: CASTRDRVVETQYF. In DNA form, the CDR3 reads TGTGCCAGCACCAGGGACAGGGTTGTTGAGACCCAGTACTTC.

The chain has TRBV11-2 and TRBJ2-7, with D possibly matching TRBD1 (6 bases). Germline V gene lookup returns CDR1 SGHAT and CDR2 FQNNGV. V lost 0 bases to trimming and J lost 6 bases, with 18 bases between them. The CDR3 consists of 16 residues. CDR3 coding DNA: TGTGCCAGCAGCTTAGATCAGGGGTCGGTCTCGTTCGAGCAGTACTTC. Translated: CASSLDQGSVSFEQYF.

V usage is TRBV5-1 and J usage is TRBJ2-7; D might be TRBD2 (6 bases). Germline CDR1 and CDR2: SGHRS and YFSETQ. The CDR3 totals 14 residues. V gave up 3 bases and J gave up 2 bases, with 12 bases separating them. The CDR3 DNA sequence: TGCGCCAGCAGCTCCAGGGAGGCCCCCTACGAGCAGTACTTC. It is translated as CASSSREAPYEQYF.

The V and J genes are TRBV10-2 and TRBJ2-7; no clear D. Trimming removed 7 bases from V and 5 bases from J, with 15 bases in between. The CDR3 consists of 13 residues. Germline V gene sequence: CDR1 WSHSY, CDR2 SAAADI. Written as DNA, the CDR3 is TGCGCCAGCACTAAGACACTTTTTGACGAGCAGTACTTC. Translated, it gives CASTKTLFDEQYF.

The chain joins TRBV11-1 to TRBJ2-5; tentative D call: TRBD1 (6 bases). The V gene lost 5 bases and the J gene lost 5 bases, with 12 bases spanning the gap. CDR3 length: 13 residues. Germline assignment: CDR1 SGHAT and CDR2 FQDESV (reference sequence). The CDR3 here is CASSPTGWETQYF. DNA for the CDR3: TGTGCCAGCAGCCCGACAGGTTGGGAGACCCAGTACTTC.

This chain links TRBV5-4 with TRBJ1-2, with D perhaps TRBD1 (6 bases). This CDR3 region has 14 residues. Germline V gene lookup returns CDR1 SGHNT and CDR2 YYREEE (reference sequence). Deletions cut 2 bases from V and 1 base from J, with 9 bases between. The CDR3 is CASSFGQSNYGYTF. Written as DNA, the CDR3 is TGTGCCAGCAGCTTCGGACAGAGTAACTATGGCTACACCTTC.

This chain uses TRBV6-6 with TRBJ1-4; D may be TRBD1 (5 bases). The V end lost 9 bases, the J end lost 8 bases, and 19 bases lay between the germline ends. The germline V gene has CDR1 MNHNY and CDR2 SVGAGI (reference sequence). CDR3 length equals 14 residues. This CDR3 reads CASKNGQGGEKLFF. The CDR3 DNA follows: TGTGCCAGTAAGAACGGGCAGGGTGGCGAAAAACTGTTTTTT.

The rearrangement uses TRBV28 and TRBJ2-3; TRBD1 matches 8 bases. Germline CDR1 reads MDHEN; CDR2 reads SYDVKM. The CDR3 sequence is 16 residues long. Trimming cost V 5 bases and J 3 bases; bases outside gene matches: 10. CDR3 protein: CASSPGQGSRTDTQYF. The DNA of the CDR3 is TGTGCCAGCAGTCCAGGACAGGGCTCGAGGACAGATACGCAGTATTTT.

Notes on this clone: No conserved phenylalanine or tryptophan ends this CDR3, so it is likely a read error. This chain uses TRBV5-5 with TRBJ2-4, with 9 bases identical to TRBD1. With 6 bases clipped from V and 7 bases from J, the junction kept 5 bases outside the gene matches. In germline, CDR1 is SGHKS, CDR2 YYEKEE (reference sequence). This CDR3 is 13 amino acids long. The CDR3 here is CASTGTGMNIQYL. Written as DNA, the CDR3 is TGTGCCAGCACCGGGACAGGGATGAACATTCAGTACCTC.

The V gene is TRBV29-1, the J gene TRBJ1-5, with D possibly matching TRBD1 (5 bases). This CDR3 has 13 amino acids. V was clipped by 6 bases and J by 9 bases, with 18 bases between them. Germline values: CDR1 SQVTM, CDR2 ANQGSEA. In nucleotides, the CDR3 is TGCAGCGTGGAACGGCGGGACGGTGGGCCCCAGCATTTT. This gives the protein CSVERRDGGPQHF. The full variable domain, its missing parts supplied by reference TRBV29-1 and TRBJ1-5, is SAVISQKPSRDICQRGTSLTIQCQVDSQVTMMFWYRQQPGQSLTLIATANQGSEATYESGFVIDKFPISRPNLTFSTLTVSNMSPEDSSIYLCSVERRDGGPQHFGDGTRLSIL.

This chain connects TRBV27 to TRBJ2-1; D is unclear. Germline CDR1 and CDR2: MNHEY and SMNVEV (reference sequence). Deletions cut 6 bases from V and 11 bases from J, with 11 bases between. This CDR3 region has 11 residues. The CDR3 coding sequence is TGTGCCAGCAGCATAGACACACAGCAGTTCTTC. This codes for CASSIDTQQFF.

The rearrangement joins TRBV2 to TRBJ2-2, with a weak D call TRBD2 (5 bases). The CDR3 consists of 15 residues. CDR1 and CDR2 from the germline V gene are SNHLY and FYNNEI. CDR3 region: CAEGIGRTDTGELFF. CDR3 DNA sequence: TGTGCAGAGGGAATAGGCAGGACCGACACCGGGGAGCTGTTTTTT.

V gene TRBV6-6 combines with J gene TRBJ1-3; 10 positions match TRBD1. Germline CDR1 is MNHNY and CDR2 is SVGAGI (reference sequence). With V trimmed by 8 bases and J by 2 bases, 9 bases remained unmatched. The CDR3 has 16 residues. The CDR3 sequence is CASGHVGQGTGNTIYF. As DNA, the CDR3 is TGTGCCAGCGGCCATGTGGGACAGGGGACTGGAAACACCATATATTTT.

This clone has a single count. This chain uses TRBV6-1 with TRBJ2-2, with 10 bases lining up with TRBD1. Germline loops: CDR1 MNHNS, CDR2 SASEGT. Trimming cost V 7 bases and J 6 bases; bases outside gene matches: 2. The CDR3 runs 13 residues. CDR3 protein: CASKDRGPGELFF. Written as DNA, the CDR3 is TGTGCCAGCAAAGACAGGGGGCCCGGGGAGCTGTTTTTT.

The genes are TRBV5-1 and TRBJ2-7; D remains ambiguous. CDR3 length: 13 amino acids. Germline lookup yields CDR1 SGHRS and CDR2 YFSETQ. V lost 5 bases, J lost 1 base, and 10 bases lay in between. The CDR3 DNA is TGCGCCAGCAGTAAAAGCGCGTCCTACGAGCAGTACTTC. It yields the protein CASSKSASYEQYF.

The chain uses TRBV5-1 and TRBJ1-2, with 7 bases fitting TRBD1. This CDR3 spans 15 amino acids. V gave up 4 bases and J gave up 5 bases; unmatched junction bases: 11. Germline CDR1 reads SGHRS; CDR2 reads YFSETQ. The CDR3 DNA reads TGCGCCAGCAGCCAGAGGGACAGAGGGGTTTATGGCTACACCTTC. Amino acids: CASSQRDRGVYGYTF.

This clone was observed a few times. The J gene is TRBJ2-3, the V gene TRBV9; 9 nucleotides align to TRBD2. V lost 0 bases, J lost 3 bases, and 2 bases stayed unmatched. CDR3 length: 15 residues. CDR1 and CDR2 from the germline V gene are SGDLS and YYNGEE. The DNA for the CDR3 is TGTGCCAGCAGCGTAGGCGGGAGGGCAACAGATACGCAGTATTTT. Amino acids: CASSVGGRATDTQYF.

To note about this clone: This same CDR3 is encoded by further DNA sequences in the sample. The chain couples TRBV27 to TRBJ2-7, with D possibly TRBD1 on 6 matching bases. This CDR3 has 14 amino acids. The V gene's germline CDR1 is MNHEY and CDR2 SMNVEV (reference sequence). V lost 5 bases, J lost 2 bases, and 13 bases lay in between. Here the CDR3 reads CASSINRVTYEQYF. DNA of the CDR3: TGTGCCAGCAGTATAAACAGGGTCACCTACGAGCAGTACTTC.

The chain recombines TRBV7-4 with TRBJ2-7; D may be TRBD2 (6 bases). This CDR3 comprises 16 residues. CDR1 is SGHVT and CDR2 is SQSDAQ in the germline V gene. Between the trimmed V and J ends, which lost 1 base and 3 bases, there was a span of 16 bases. CDR3 DNA sequence: TGTGCCAGCAGCTTAGGGCGTAGCGGAAGCTACTACGAGCAGTACTTC. Its protein is CASSLGRSGSYYEQYF.